A selection of T cell receptor beta chains follows, all from one sample in a study of brain T cells in children with intractable seizures. TCRdb keeps only in-frame clones here, not all; method: immunoSEQ multiplex PCR. The sample has 100,000 to 120,000 clones; 94% are singletons. Sample: peripheral blood, taken at surgery. The receptor source for this set is a boy under three years old with hemimegalencephaly and intractable seizures. Both conserved end residues are part of each CDR3. Fields, in order: J gene, D gene, V gene, CDR3 length, clone size, CDR3 DNA, CDR3 protein. The D gene is left open where the match is weak. Size tells how often a clone was seen (once, few, many) or the class of an expanded clone, and some rows leave it out.

J gene: TRBJ2-7; D gene: NA; V gene: TRBV6-5; CDR3 length: 15; clone size: NA; CDR3 DNA: TGTGCCAGCCAAACCCTCCGGGACTTTTACTACGAGCAGTACTTC; CDR3 protein: CASQTLRDFYYEQYF
J gene: TRBJ1-5; D gene: TRBD1; V gene: TRBV3-1/TRBV3-2; CDR3 length: 15; clone size: NA; CDR3 DNA: TGTGCCAGCAGCCCCACCCACAGGGGGCATCAGCCCCAGCATTTT; CDR3 protein: CASSPTHRGHQPQHF
J gene: TRBJ2-7; D gene: TRBD1; V gene: TRBV6-2/TRBV6-3; CDR3 length: 19; clone size: once; CDR3 DNA: TGTGCCAGCAGTTCGAGTCCCGGGACAGGGGCCATGGGGGCCTACGAGCAGTACTTC; CDR3 protein: CASSSSPGTGAMGAYEQYF
J gene: TRBJ2-1; D gene: NA; V gene: TRBV7-6; CDR3 length: 12; clone size: NA; CDR3 DNA: TGTGCCAGCAGCCCCACTTCCCATGAGCAGTTCTTC; CDR3 protein: CASSPTSHEQFF
J gene: TRBJ1-2; D gene: NA; V gene: TRBV5-1; CDR3 length: 13; clone size: once; CDR3 DNA: TGCGCCAGCAGCTCCGGCAATAACTATGGCTACACCTTC; CDR3 protein: CASSSGNNYGYTF
J gene: TRBJ1-4; D gene: TRBD1; V gene: TRBV18; CDR3 length: 16; clone size: once; CDR3 DNA: TGTGCCAGCTCACCCACGGACAGGTCTATGGATGAAAAACTGTTTTTT; CDR3 protein: CASSPTDRSMDEKLFF
J gene: TRBJ1-2; D gene: NA; V gene: TRBV27; CDR3 length: 14; clone size: NA; CDR3 DNA: TGTGCCAGCAGGTTGGGCGTCCTGAGAGGTGGCTACACCTTC; CDR3 protein: CASRLGVLRGGYTF
J gene: TRBJ1-2; D gene: NA; V gene: TRBV7-9; CDR3 length: 15; clone size: NA; CDR3 DNA: TGTGCCAGCAGCTTAGAGGGTGCGAGTCGCTCCGGCTACACCTTC; CDR3 protein: CASSLEGASRSGYTF
J gene: TRBJ1-2; D gene: NA; V gene: TRBV28; CDR3 length: 12; clone size: NA; CDR3 DNA: TGTGCCAGCAGTTCCTCATTCGATGGCTACACCTTC; CDR3 protein: CASSSSFDGYTF
J gene: TRBJ2-1; D gene: NA; V gene: TRBV5-1; CDR3 length: 13; clone size: NA; CDR3 DNA: TGCGCCAGCAGCTTGGCCCTGGACAATGAGCAGTTCTTC; CDR3 protein: CASSLALDNEQFF
J gene: TRBJ2-5; D gene: NA; V gene: TRBV23-1; CDR3 length: 16; clone size: NA; CDR3 DNA: TGCGCCAGCAGTCATTCGATCTTTAGCGTACAAGAGACCCAGTACTTC; CDR3 protein: CASSHSIFSVQETQYF
J gene: TRBJ1-1; D gene: NA; V gene: TRBV19; CDR3 length: 16; clone size: NA; CDR3 DNA: TGTGCCAGTAGGACCCGTTTGGGGGGACGGAACACTGAAGCTTTCTTT; CDR3 protein: CASRTRLGGRNTEAFF
J gene: TRBJ2-5; D gene: NA; V gene: TRBV7-3; CDR3 length: 18; clone size: NA; CDR3 DNA: TGTGCCAGCAGCTTCGCACCACGAGGGAGGGGGTTTGGAGAGACCCAGTACTTC; CDR3 protein: CASSFAPRGRGFGETQYF
J gene: TRBJ1-1; D gene: NA; V gene: TRBV7-9; CDR3 length: 14; clone size: NA; CDR3 DNA: TGTGCCAGCAGCTTGAGAGGGAGGGACACTGAAGCTTTCTTT; CDR3 protein: CASSLRGRDTEAFF